Presented here are 3 T cell receptor beta chains from one specimen sequenced in a study of vaccination and CD4 T cells after COVID-19. Time point described: late sampling 161 to 241 days after vaccination in a few convalescent patients. TCRdb called the PCR reads again in MiXCR, with one record for every CDR3 protein. The repertoire holds roughly 28,000 distinct CDR3 sequences, about half seen once, with under 6.5% in the top ten. Sequencing used CD4+ T cells from blood, obtained about 7 months after SARS-CoV-2 vaccination. The receptors come from a human donor who had recovered from COVID-19.

This chain links TRBV20-1 with TRBJ1-5, with D possibly TRBD1 on 5 matching bases. The CDR3 sequence is 15 residues long. Germline CDR1 and CDR2: DFQATT and SNEGSKA (reference sequence). V was shortened by 0 bases and J by 2 bases, with 11 bases between the two germline ends. The CDR3 nucleotides read TGCAGTGCTAGAGATCGTTGGGGGGGCAATCAGCCCCAGCATTTT. Its translation: CSARDRWGGNQPQHF.

The table lists this clonotype with a few counts. V gene TRBV6-4 combines with J gene TRBJ2-1, with D hard to call. The CDR3 has 13 residues. Trimming took 3 bases from V and 6 from J, leaving 9 bases between them. CDR1 is MRHNA, CDR2 SNTAGT, per germline. CDR3 nucleotide sequence: TGTGCCAGCAGTGAGGGTAGTAGCAATGAGCAGTTCTTC. Amino acid sequence: CASSEGSSNEQFF.

The rearrangement uses TRBV7-2 and TRBJ2-5; 7 positions agree with TRBD1. V was pared by 1 base and J by 2 bases, with 7 bases of the junction left unmatched. The CDR3 runs 16 residues. CDR1 and CDR2 (germline): SGHTA, FQGNSA. CDR3 loop: CASSLGPGGRQETQYF. The CDR3 bases are TGTGCCAGCAGCTTAGGACCAGGGGGTCGTCAAGAGACCCAGTACTTC.